This T cell receptor beta chain was documented in a study of blood T cell repertoires in COVID-19. The CDR3 has 15 amino acids. This clone was seen just once. Repertoires were generated with immunoSEQ multiplex PCR, while TCRdb's copy carries only in-frame clones and drops some. The sample yields 410,000 or so clones, roughly 90% seen once. The sequenced material came from peripheral blood. The clonotype comes from a woman in her thirties or forties with COVID-19, enrolled during active disease. V is TRBV21-1 and J is TRBJ1-2; the table's D call of TRBD1 was not tested on the DNA. TRBV21-1 is a documented pseudogene. CDR3 region: CASSKEGGALYGYTF. For the CDR3, the DNA is TGTGCCAGCAGCAAAGAAGGGGGCGCTCTCTATGGCTACACCTTC.